The T cell receptor beta chain described here comes from a study of T-cell memory formation after mild COVID-19. To note about this clonotype: The antigen remains undetermined.

Study observations and caveats: SARS-CoV-2 specificity was not confirmed for second-wave clones peaking on day 37.

Trimming removed 7 bases from V and 5 bases from J, with 17 bases in between. The CDR3 is made up of 15 amino acids. TCRdb independently ran MiXCR on the 5' RACE reads; one entry per CDR3 protein. Here the sample spans 560,000 or so distinct CDR3 sequences, 17% being singletons. The receptor comes from an adult woman who had mild COVID-19 (a few samples of this study predate the infection). Cell type and time point are not known. The sequencing sample was made of PBMCs or a T cell subset sorted from them (not recorded which). The rearrangement uses TRBV12-3 or TRBV12-4 and TRBJ1-4; possibly TRBD1 for D (5 bases). The CDR3 nucleotides read TGTGCCAGCACCCCGGGGGAGGTGAACAATGAAAAACTGTTTTTT. Its protein is CASTPGEVNNEKLFF.